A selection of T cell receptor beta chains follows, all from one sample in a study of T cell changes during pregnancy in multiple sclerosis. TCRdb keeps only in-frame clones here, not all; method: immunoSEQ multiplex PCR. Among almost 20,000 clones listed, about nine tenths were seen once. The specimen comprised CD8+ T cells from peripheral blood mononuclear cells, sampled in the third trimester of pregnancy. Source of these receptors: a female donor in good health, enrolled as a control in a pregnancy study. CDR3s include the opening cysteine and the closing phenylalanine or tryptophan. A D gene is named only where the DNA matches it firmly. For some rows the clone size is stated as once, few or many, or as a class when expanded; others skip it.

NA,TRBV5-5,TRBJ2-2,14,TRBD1,CASFGRGRTGELFF,TGTGCCAGCTTCGGAAGGGGGCGCACCGGGGAGCTGTTTTTT
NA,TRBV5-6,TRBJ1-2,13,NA,CASRQTVRYGYTF,TGTGCCAGCAGACAGACAGTACGCTATGGCTACACCTTC
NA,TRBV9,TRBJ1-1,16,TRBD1,CASSAPGQGMNTEAFF,TGTGCCAGCAGCGCCCCCGGACAGGGGATGAACACTGAAGCTTTCTTT
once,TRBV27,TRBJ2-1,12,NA,CASGATQNEQFF,TGTGCCAGCGGTGCCACCCAGAATGAGCAGTTCTTC
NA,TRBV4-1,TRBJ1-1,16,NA,CASSLLEGRLNTEAFF,TGCGCCAGCAGTCTACTAGAGGGCAGATTGAACACTGAAGCTTTCTTT
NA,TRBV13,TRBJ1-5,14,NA,CASSLGLGGAPQHF,TGTGCCAGCAGCTTAGGTTTGGGGGGGGCGCCCCAGCATTTT
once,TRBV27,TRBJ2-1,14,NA,CASNPTPSYNEQFF,TGTGCCAGCAATCCGACACCCTCCTACAATGAGCAGTTCTTC
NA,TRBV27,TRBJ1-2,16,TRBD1,CASSLSGGRANYGYTF,TGTGCCAGCAGTTTATCAGGGGGCCGAGCTAACTATGGCTACACCTTC
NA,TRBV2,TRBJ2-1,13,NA,CAASGGSGNEQFF,TGTGCCGCCTCGGGGGGCTCTGGCAATGAGCAGTTCTTC
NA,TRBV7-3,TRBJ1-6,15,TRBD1,CASSRSGQNNSPLHF,TGTGCCAGCAGCCGTTCGGGACAGAATAATTCACCCCTCCACTTT
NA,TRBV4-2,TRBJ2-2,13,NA,CACSQGLTGELFF,TGTGCCTGCAGCCAAGGTCTAACCGGGGAGCTGTTTTTT
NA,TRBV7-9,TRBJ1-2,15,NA,CASSLDYEGFGGYTF,TGTGCCAGCAGCTTAGACTACGAGGGATTCGGGGGCTACACCTTC
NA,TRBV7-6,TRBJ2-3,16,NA,CASSPRAGPSTDTQYF,TGTGCCAGCAGCCCCCGGGCGGGGCCCAGCACAGATACGCAGTATTTT
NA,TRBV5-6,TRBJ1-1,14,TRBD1,CASSWGGQAIEAFF,TGTGCCAGCAGCTGGGGGGGACAGGCGATCGAAGCTTTCTTT
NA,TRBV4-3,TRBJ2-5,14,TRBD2,CASSQGTSRETQYF,TGCGCCAGCAGCCAAGGGACTAGCCGTGAGACCCAGTACTTC
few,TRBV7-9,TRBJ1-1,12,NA,CASSSGNAEAFF,TGTGCCAGCAGCTCGGGGAATGCTGAAGCTTTCTTT
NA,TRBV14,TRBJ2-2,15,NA,CASSQLQGNTGELFF,TGTGCCAGCAGCCAACTACAGGGGAACACCGGGGAGCTGTTTTTT
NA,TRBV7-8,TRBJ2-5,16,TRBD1,CASSPPTGGVGETQYF,TGTGCCAGCAGCCCCCCGACAGGGGGGGTAGGGGAGACCCAGTACTTC
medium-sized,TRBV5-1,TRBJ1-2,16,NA,CASSLEAGVRPYGYTF,TGCGCCAGCAGCTTGGAGGCAGGGGTGAGGCCCTATGGCTACACCTTC
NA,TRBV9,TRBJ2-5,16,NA,CASSVGGDGGLETQYF,TGTGCCAGCAGCGTAGGGGGGGATGGAGGTTTAGAGACCCAGTACTTC
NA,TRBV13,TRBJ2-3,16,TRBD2,CASTTRQRGATDTQYF,TGTGCCAGCACCACAAGACAGCGGGGGGCTACAGATACGCAGTATTTT
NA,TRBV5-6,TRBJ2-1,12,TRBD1,CASSSTGNEQFF,TGTGCCAGCAGCTCGACAGGGAATGAGCAGTTCTTC
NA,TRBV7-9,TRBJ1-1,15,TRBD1,CASSSPGGSGTEAFF,TGTGCCAGCAGCTCACCAGGGGGCTCGGGCACTGAAGCTTTCTTT
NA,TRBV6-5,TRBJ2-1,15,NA,CASSADNLGYNEQFF,TGTGCCAGCAGTGCGGACAATTTGGGTTACAATGAGCAGTTCTTC
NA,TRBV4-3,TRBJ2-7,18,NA,CASSQDRGHLGISYEQYF,TGCGCCAGCAGCCAAGATAGGGGACACCTTGGGATATCCTACGAGCAGTACTTC